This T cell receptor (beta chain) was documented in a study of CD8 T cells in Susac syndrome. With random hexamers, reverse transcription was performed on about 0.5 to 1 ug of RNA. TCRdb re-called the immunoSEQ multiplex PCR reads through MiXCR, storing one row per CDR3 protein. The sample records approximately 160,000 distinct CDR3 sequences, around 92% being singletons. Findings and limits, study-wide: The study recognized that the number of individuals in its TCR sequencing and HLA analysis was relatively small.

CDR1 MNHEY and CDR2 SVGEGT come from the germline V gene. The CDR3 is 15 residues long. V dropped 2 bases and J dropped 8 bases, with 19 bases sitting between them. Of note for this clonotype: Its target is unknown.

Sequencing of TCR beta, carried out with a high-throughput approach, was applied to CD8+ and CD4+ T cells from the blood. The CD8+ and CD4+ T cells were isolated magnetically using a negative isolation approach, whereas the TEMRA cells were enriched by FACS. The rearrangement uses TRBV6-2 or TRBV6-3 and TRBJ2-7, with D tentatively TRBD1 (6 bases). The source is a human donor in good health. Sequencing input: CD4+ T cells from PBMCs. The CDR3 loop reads CASSYGRQADGKQYF. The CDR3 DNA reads TGTGCCAGCAGTTACGGGCGACAGGCGGACGGCAAGCAGTACTTC.